The 22 T cell receptor beta chains given below trace back to one sample, sequenced in a study of blood T cell repertoires in COVID-19. The method was immunoSEQ multiplex PCR; TCRdb's version includes in-frame clones alone and lacks a portion of them. The repertoire has 150,000 to 250,000 clones, about 90% of them found once; the top ten carry 2% to 2.5%. The sample was PBMCs or T cells enriched from blood (not recorded which). Source of these receptors: a woman aged 25 to 45 who had recovered from COVID-19.

This sequence joins TRBV19 and TRBJ1-2, with TRBD1 matching 7 bases. CDR3 length: 15 amino acids. From germline, CDR1 is LNHDA and CDR2 SQIVND (reference sequence). Trimming took 4 bases from V and 4 from J; bases not matched to a gene: 9. In DNA form, the CDR3 reads TGTGCCAGTAGTAATGCCGGACAGGTTGGCTATGGCTACACCTTC. Translating gives CASSNAGQVGYGYTF. Combining the CDR3 with reference TRBV19 and TRBJ1-2 gives the whole variable domain DGGITQSPKYLFRKEGQNVTLSCEQNLNHDAMYWYRQDPGQGLRLIYYSQIVNDFQKGDIAEGYSVSREKKESFPLTVTSAQKNPTAFYLCASSNAGQVGYGYTFGSGTRLTVV.

V usage is TRBV4-1 and J usage is TRBJ1-3; D perhaps matches TRBD1 (5 bases). The germline V gene has CDR1 MGHRA and CDR2 YSYEKL. This CDR3 is 15 amino acids long. The V and J ends lost 0 bases and 4 bases respectively, with 10 bases between them. The CDR3 DNA reads as TGCGCCAGCAGCCAAGAGGATCGACAGGGAAACACCATATATTTT. Translated: CASSQEDRQGNTIYF.

The chain employs TRBV7-9 and TRBJ1-2, with TRBD1 identical over 8 bases. Germline CDR1 reads SEHNR; CDR2 reads FQNEAQ (reference sequence). The ends lost 5 bases at V and 4 bases at J; junction bases unmatched: 3. The CDR3 covers 13 residues. CDR3 in amino acids: CASSGQGSYGYTF. DNA of the CDR3: TGTGCCAGCAGCGGACAGGGTTCCTATGGCTACACCTTC.

The table lists this clone with a few counts. This rearrangement joins TRBV5-4 to TRBJ1-2; 7 bases map to TRBD1. Germline V CDR1 and CDR2: SGHNT, YYREEE (reference sequence). The V segment lost 4 bases and the J segment 8 bases; nucleotides outside the gene matches: 8. The length of the CDR3 is 13 residues. As DNA, the CDR3 is TGTGCCAGCAGCCTTAATAGGGACAGCGGCTACACCTTC. Its translation is CASSLNRDSGYTF.

The rearrangement links TRBV11-3 to TRBJ1-1; D call uncertain. Germline V gene data show CDR1 as SGHNT and CDR2 as YENEEA. The length of the CDR3 is 13 residues. Trimming pared 1 base from V and 11 bases from J, leaving 14 bases between. The CDR3 sequence is CASSLGAELAAFF. CDR3 DNA sequence: TGTGCCAGCAGCTTAGGGGCAGAGCTGGCCGCTTTCTTT.

J is TRBJ2-1 and V is TRBV7-3, with D maybe TRBD2 (5 bases). Trimming cost V 4 bases and J 3 bases, with 13 bases left between them. The CDR3 spans 15 residues. Germline lookup yields CDR1 SGHTA and CDR2 FQGTGA. The CDR3 DNA sequence: TGTGCCAGCAGCTCGACTACAAATTTCTACAATGAGCAGTTCTTC. This encodes CASSSTTNFYNEQFF.

Only one count was recorded for this clone. V and J are TRBV24-1 and TRBJ2-5; D remains unclear. The CDR3 extends over 15 amino acids. Germline V gene data show CDR1 as KGHDR and CDR2 as SFDVKD. V was pared by 3 bases and J by 5 bases, with 15 bases between. The CDR3 region has the DNA TGTGCCACCAGTGATGCGCGAGAATTCGGGGAGACCCAGTACTTC. Translating gives CATSDAREFGETQYF.

A single count supports this clone. The gene calls are TRBV30 and TRBJ1-1; 8 nucleotides align to TRBD1. The CDR3 consists of 13 residues. Germline assignment: CDR1 GTSNPN and CDR2 SVGIG (reference sequence). With V trimmed by 5 bases and J by 10 bases, 12 bases remained unmatched. Here the CDR3 reads CAWARQGWSGAFF. As DNA, the CDR3 is TGTGCCTGGGCGAGACAGGGGTGGAGTGGAGCTTTCTTT.

The rearrangement uses TRBV7-3 and TRBJ2-7, with a possible D match to TRBD2 (5 bases). The germline CDR1 and CDR2 sequences are SGHTA and FQGTGA. The CDR3 runs 15 residues. V was trimmed by 3 bases and J by 2 bases, leaving 14 bases between them. CDR3: CASSLAIAPTYEQYF. The CDR3 nucleotides are TGTGCCAGCAGCTTGGCAATAGCGCCTACCTACGAGCAGTACTTC.

The chain is built from TRBV5-1 and TRBJ1-2; 7 bases are shared with TRBD1. V shed 4 bases and J 8 bases; nucleotides not matched to a gene: 8. This CDR3 is built from 13 residues. CDR1 is SGHRS, CDR2 YFSETQ, per germline. The CDR3 region is CASSPGTEGGYTF. CDR3 DNA sequence: TGCGCCAGCAGCCCCGGGACAGAAGGCGGCTACACCTTC.

This chain links TRBV19 with TRBJ1-1, with 8 bases lining up with TRBD1. J gave up 4 bases and V 6 bases, and 10 bases lay outside the gene matches. The CDR3 is 15 amino acids. Germline assignment: CDR1 LNHDA and CDR2 SQIVND (reference sequence). The CDR3 DNA is TGTGCCAGTAGGTCCGGACAGGGATGGACCACTGAAGCTTTCTTT. This codes for CASRSGQGWTTEAFF.

The rearrangement links TRBV7-2 to TRBJ1-2, with D unclear. V lost 0 bases and J 2 bases, leaving 7 bases between the germline ends. This CDR3 is 14 amino acids long. CDR1 and CDR2 (germline): SGHTA, FQGNSA. The CDR3 nucleotides read TGTGCCAGCAGCTTAGCGGGCTGGAACTATGGCTACACCTTC. Amino acid sequence: CASSLAGWNYGYTF.

The chain is built from TRBV18 and TRBJ1-4, with 10 bases matching TRBD1. Germline V CDR1 and CDR2: KGHSH, LQKENI. Unmatched junction bases numbered 4, after V lost 6 bases and J lost 3 bases. The CDR3 consists of 15 residues. The CDR3 coding sequence is TGTGCCAGCTCTCCCGGACAGGGGGCTAATGAAAAACTGTTTTTT. Its protein is CASSPGQGANEKLFF.

J is TRBJ1-1 and V is TRBV30; a weak D match, TRBD1 (5 bases). This CDR3 is 13 amino acids long. The germline V gene has CDR1 GTSNPN and CDR2 SVGIG (reference sequence). V was clipped by 2 bases and J by 2 bases, with 9 bases between them. The CDR3 reads CAWSTRANTEAFF. In DNA, the CDR3 is TGTGCCTGGAGTACCAGGGCCAACACTGAAGCTTTCTTT.

CDR3 coding DNA: TGTGCCAGCACCCCAGTTTGGACAGCGTCCATGAACACTGAAGCTTTCTTT. This translates into CASTPVWTASMNTEAFF. The J gene is TRBJ1-1, the V gene TRBV7-8; maybe TRBD1 (6 bases). From germline, CDR1 is SGHVS and CDR2 FQNEAQ. V lost 7 bases to trimming and J lost 0 bases, with 21 bases between them. The CDR3 consists of 17 residues.

The chain combines TRBV27 with TRBJ2-2; no reliable D call. Germline V lookup: CDR1 MNHEY, CDR2 SMNVEV (reference sequence). This CDR3 has 16 residues. V shed 1 base and J shed 3 bases, with 12 bases lying between them. The CDR3 coding sequence is TGTGCCAGCAGTTTATTCCCTAAGGCGGACACCGGGGAGCTGTTTTTT. It yields the protein CASSLFPKADTGELFF.

The V gene is TRBV3-1 (or the pseudogene TRBV3-2), the J gene TRBJ1-5; D not certain. The CDR3 runs to 13 residues. Trimming pared 0 bases from V and 15 bases from J, leaving 15 bases between. The germline CDR1 and CDR2 sequences are LGHDT and YNNKEL (reference sequence). The CDR3 region has the DNA TGTGCCAGCAGCCAAGATCGGGAAACGGAGCTGCATTTT. It is translated as CASSQDRETELHF.

The chain has TRBV7-3 and TRBJ1-1, with D unclear. The CDR3 has 13 amino acids. Per the germline V gene, CDR1 is SGHTA and CDR2 is FQGTGA. The V gene lost 5 bases and the J gene lost 4 bases, with 11 bases spanning the gap. The CDR3, as DNA: TGTGCCAGCAGCCAGCCGGGGAGCACTGAAGCTTTCTTT. The encoded protein is CASSQPGSTEAFF.

The rearrangement uses TRBV19 and TRBJ2-7; 9 bases match TRBD2. Germline V gene data show CDR1 as LNHDA and CDR2 as SQIVND (reference sequence). This CDR3 region has 15 residues. V lost 3 bases, J lost 3 bases, and 6 bases stayed unmatched. The CDR3 DNA reads TGTGCCAGTAGTATTCTAGCGGGAAAGAGCTACGAGCAGTACTTC. The encoded protein is CASSILAGKSYEQYF.

The rearrangement links TRBV11-2 to TRBJ2-3, with D possibly matching TRBD2 (6 bases). Germline lookup yields CDR1 SGHAT and CDR2 FQNNGV. The V end was cut by 2 bases, the J end by 0 bases, with 9 bases between. The length of the CDR3 is 15 residues. The CDR3: CASSLWGESTDTQYF. DNA of the CDR3: TGTGCCAGCAGCTTATGGGGGGAAAGCACAGATACGCAGTATTTT.

In its sample, this clone was seen a few times. V gene TRBV24-1 combines with J gene TRBJ2-7; 7 nucleotides line up with TRBD1. Germline CDR1 is KGHDR and CDR2 is SFDVKD. V gave up 7 bases and J gave up 3 bases; unmatched junction bases: 11. The CDR3 length is 15 residues. The CDR3 DNA reads TGTGCCACCAGAAGGAACCGGACAGGATTCTACGAGCAGTACTTC. This codes for CATRRNRTGFYEQYF.

In this sample, this clone turned up once. The chain couples TRBV19 to TRBJ2-3; 8 nucleotides match TRBD1. CDR3 length: 13 amino acids. The germline V gene encodes CDR1 LNHDA and CDR2 SQIVND (reference sequence). V lost 4 bases, J lost 7 bases, and 4 bases stayed unmatched. Here the CDR3 DNA reads TGTGCCAGTAGTACAGGGGGCGCGAATACGCAGTATTTT. Translating gives CASSTGGANTQYF.